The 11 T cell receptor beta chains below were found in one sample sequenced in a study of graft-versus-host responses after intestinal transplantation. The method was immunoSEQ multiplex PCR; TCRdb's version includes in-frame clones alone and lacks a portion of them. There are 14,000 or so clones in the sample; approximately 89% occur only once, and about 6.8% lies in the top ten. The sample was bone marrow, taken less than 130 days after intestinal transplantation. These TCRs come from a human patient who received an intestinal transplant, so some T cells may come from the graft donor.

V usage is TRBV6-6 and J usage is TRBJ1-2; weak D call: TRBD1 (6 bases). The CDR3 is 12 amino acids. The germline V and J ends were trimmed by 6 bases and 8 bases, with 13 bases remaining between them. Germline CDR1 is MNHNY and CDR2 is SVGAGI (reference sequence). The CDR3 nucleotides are TGTGCCAGCAGCGGGGGGCTAAAGGGCTACACCTTC. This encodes CASSGGLKGYTF.

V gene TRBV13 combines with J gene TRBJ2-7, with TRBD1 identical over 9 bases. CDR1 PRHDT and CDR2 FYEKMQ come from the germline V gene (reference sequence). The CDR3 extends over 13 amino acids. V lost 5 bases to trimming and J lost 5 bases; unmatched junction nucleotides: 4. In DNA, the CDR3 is TGTGCCAGCAGCCCCGGGACAGGGAACGAGCAGTACTTC. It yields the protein CASSPGTGNEQYF.

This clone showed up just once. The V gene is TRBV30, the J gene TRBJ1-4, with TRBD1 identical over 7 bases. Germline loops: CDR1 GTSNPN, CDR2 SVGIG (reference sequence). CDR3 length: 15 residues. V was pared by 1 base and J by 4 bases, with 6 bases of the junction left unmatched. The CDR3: CAWSAQGSFNEKLFF. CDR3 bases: TGTGCCTGGAGTGCACAGGGGTCCTTTAATGAAAAACTGTTTTTT.

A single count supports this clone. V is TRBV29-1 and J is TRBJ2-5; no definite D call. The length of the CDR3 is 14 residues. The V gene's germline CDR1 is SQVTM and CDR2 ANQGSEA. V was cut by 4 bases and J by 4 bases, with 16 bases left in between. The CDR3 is CSVGPFQSPETQYF. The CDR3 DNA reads TGCAGCGTTGGCCCGTTCCAGTCCCCAGAGACCCAGTACTTC.

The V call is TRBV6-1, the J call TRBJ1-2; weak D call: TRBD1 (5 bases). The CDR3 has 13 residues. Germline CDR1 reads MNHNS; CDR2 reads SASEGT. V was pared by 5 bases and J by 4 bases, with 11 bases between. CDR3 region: CASSWSQAYGYTF. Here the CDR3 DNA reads TGTGCCAGCAGTTGGTCACAGGCCTATGGCTACACCTTC.

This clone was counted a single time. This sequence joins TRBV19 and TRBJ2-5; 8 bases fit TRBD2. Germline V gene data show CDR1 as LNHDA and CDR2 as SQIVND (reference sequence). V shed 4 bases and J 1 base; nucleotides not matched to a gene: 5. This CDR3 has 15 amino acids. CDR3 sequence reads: CASSTRTSLQETQYF. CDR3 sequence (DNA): TGTGCCAGTAGTACCCGGACTAGCCTCCAAGAGACCCAGTACTTC.

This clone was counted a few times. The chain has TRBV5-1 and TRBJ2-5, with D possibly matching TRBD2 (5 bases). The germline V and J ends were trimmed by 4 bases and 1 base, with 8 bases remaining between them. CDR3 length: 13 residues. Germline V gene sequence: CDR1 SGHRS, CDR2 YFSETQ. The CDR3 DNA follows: TGCGCCAGCAGCCTGGACTCCCAAGAGACCCAGTACTTC. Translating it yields CASSLDSQETQYF. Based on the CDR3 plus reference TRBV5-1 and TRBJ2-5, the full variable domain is KAGVTQTPRYLIKTRGQQVTLSCSPISGHRSVSWYQQTPGQGLQFLFEYFSETQRNKGNFPGRFSGRQFSNSRSEMNVSTLELGDSALYLCASSLDSQETQYFGPGTRLLVL.

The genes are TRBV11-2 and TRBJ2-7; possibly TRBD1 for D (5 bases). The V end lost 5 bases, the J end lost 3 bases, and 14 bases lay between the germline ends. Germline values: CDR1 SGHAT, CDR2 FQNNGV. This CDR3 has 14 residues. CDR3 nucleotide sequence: TGTGCCAGCAGCCAATCTAGGGGTTTCTACGAGCAGTACTTC. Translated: CASSQSRGFYEQYF.

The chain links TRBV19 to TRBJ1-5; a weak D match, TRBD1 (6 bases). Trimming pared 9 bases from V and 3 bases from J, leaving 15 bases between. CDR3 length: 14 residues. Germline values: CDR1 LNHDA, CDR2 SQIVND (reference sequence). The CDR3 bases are TGTGCCAGCAGGAGGACAGCGCCCAATCAGCCCCAGCATTTT. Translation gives CASRRTAPNQPQHF.

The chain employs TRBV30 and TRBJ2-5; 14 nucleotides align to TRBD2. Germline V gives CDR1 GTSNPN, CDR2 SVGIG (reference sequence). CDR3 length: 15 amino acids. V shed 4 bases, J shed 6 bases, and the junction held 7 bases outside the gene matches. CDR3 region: CAWTGTSGSGKTQYF. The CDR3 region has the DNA TGTGCCTGGACCGGGACTAGCGGGAGTGGGAAGACCCAGTACTTC.

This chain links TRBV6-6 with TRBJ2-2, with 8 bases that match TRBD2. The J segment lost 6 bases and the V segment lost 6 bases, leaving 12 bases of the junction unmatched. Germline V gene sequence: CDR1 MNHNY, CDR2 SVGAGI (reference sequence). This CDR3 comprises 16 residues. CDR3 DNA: TGTGCCAGCAGGGTTCGTGGCGGGAGGCCGGCCGGGGAGCTGTTTTTT. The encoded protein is CASRVRGGRPAGELFF.